The rows below give T cell receptor beta chains drawn from one sample of a study of T cells after yellow fever vaccination. TCRdb recomputed calls from the 5' RACE reads with MiXCR, one row per CDR3 protein. The sample lists a few hundred thousand distinct CDR3 sequences; about 7.1% were seen once. The sample consisted of CD4+ T cells sorted from PBMCs, taken 15 days after the yellow fever booster vaccination. These receptors all stem from a man aged 30 to 39 who received the YFV17D yellow fever vaccine. The conserved cysteine and the conserved F or W are not part of the CDR3 here. Fields, in order: J gene, clone size, V gene, CDR3 protein. Size tells how often a clone was seen (once, few, many) or the class of an expanded clone, and some rows leave it out.

>TRBJ1-2|many|TRBV6-2/TRBV6-3
ASNNDRGLSYT
>TRBJ1-3|many|TRBV7-2
ASGPQGAGNTIY
>TRBJ2-1|once|TRBV20-1
CAESGDLRYNEQF
>TRBJ2-3|few|TRBV18
ASSPPAGVTDTQY
>TRBJ2-5|.|TRBV20-1
SALIGGLAGETQY
>TRBJ2-7|many|TRBV27
ASSFNIPGPRTYEQY
>TRBJ2-7|many|TRBV18
ASSSRAYEQY
>TRBJ2-5|many|TRBV5-1
ASWDLWETQY
>TRBJ2-7|few|TRBV20-1
SARTGGLYEQY
>TRBJ2-7|few|TRBV5-1
ASSLQGVGDYEQY
>TRBJ1-5|many|TRBV4-3
ASSQEASGAGQPQH
>TRBJ1-1|.|TRBV12-3/TRBV12-4
ASSASEIGTEAF
>TRBJ1-5|.|TRBV6-2/TRBV6-3
ASSRDRVNQPQH
>TRBJ2-3|many|TRBV5-5
ASSLVGGSTDTQY